The rows below give T cell receptor beta chains drawn from one sample of a study of blood T cell repertoires in COVID-19. Sequencing used immunoSEQ multiplex PCR; TCRdb keeps in-frame clones, though not all of them. The table has some 68,000 clones, around 85% seen once. Sequencing was performed on peripheral blood. These receptors were collected from a man between 65 and 85 years old with acute or convalescent COVID-19. The CDR3 runs from the conserved cysteine through the conserved F or W. The D gene is left open where the match is weak. Clone sizes are given selectively: once, few, many, or a class where the clone is expanded.

TRBJ1-3	NA	NA	TRBV6-5	TGTGCCAGCAGTCCCGGGGTTAGGGGAAACACCATATATTTT	CASSPGVRGNTIYF
TRBJ1-3	few	NA	TRBV30	TGTGCCTGGAGCGGGGAGGGAAACACCATATATTTT	CAWSGEGNTIYF
TRBJ2-2	NA	TRBD1	TRBV29-1	TGCAGCGTGGAACCGGGACAGGGCATGACCGGGGAGCTGTTTTTT	CSVEPGQGMTGELFF
TRBJ2-7	NA	NA	TRBV6-1	TGTGCCAGCAGTGAAGCTGCGACTTCGTGGACAGTCACCTACGAGCAGTACTTC	CASSEAATSWTVTYEQYF
TRBJ1-5	NA	TRBD1	TRBV20-1	TGCAGTGCTAGTCGCCAGGGGGCCCTCAATCAGCCCCAGCATTTT	CSASRQGALNQPQHF
TRBJ2-3	few	NA	TRBV5-1	TGCGCCAGCAAAGAAAGGGGCAGCACAGATACGCAGTATTTT	CASKERGSTDTQYF
TRBJ2-2	once	NA	TRBV5-1	TGCGCCAGCAGCTTGAACCAGGTCGACACCGGGGAGCTGTTTTTT	CASSLNQVDTGELFF
TRBJ1-2	NA	NA	TRBV5-5	TGTGCCAGCAGCTCCGACAGTCTTAACTATGGCTACACCTTC	CASSSDSLNYGYTF
TRBJ2-1	NA	TRBD2	TRBV30	TGTGCCTGGAGTTCTGGAGGACTAGCGGGAGGAAGTAGTGAGCAGTTCTTC	CAWSSGGLAGGSSEQFF
TRBJ2-3	NA	NA	TRBV28	TGTGCCAGCAGTTTAGGGGCGACGGGCACAGATACGCAGTATTTT	CASSLGATGTDTQYF
TRBJ2-7	NA	TRBD2	TRBV28	TGTGCCAGCAGCCGCAGCGGGGGGTACGAGCAGTACTTC	CASSRSGGYEQYF
TRBJ2-7	NA	NA	TRBV2	TGTGCCAGCAGTGAAGCGCTAAAAGGCAGGGGATACTTC	CASSEALKGRGYF
TRBJ2-5	NA	TRBD1	TRBV7-7	TGTGCCAGCAGCTTCACAGGGGGGACGGAGACCCAGTACTTC	CASSFTGGTETQYF
TRBJ2-3	NA	TRBD2	TRBV5-4	TGTGCCAGCAGCAGACTAGCGGGAGACACAGATACGCAGTATTTT	CASSRLAGDTDTQYF
TRBJ2-2	NA	NA	TRBV28	TGTGCCAGCAGTTTAAGCCGGTGGGGGGGCCTGAACACCGGGGAGCTGTTTTTT	CASSLSRWGGLNTGELFF
TRBJ2-5	NA	NA	TRBV11-2	TGTGCCAGCAGCTTGGTAGGGGCCGAGACCCAGTACTTC	CASSLVGAETQYF
TRBJ2-5	NA	NA	TRBV5-1	TGCGCCAGCAGCTTGTTACAGCAAGAGACCCAGTACTTC	CASSLLQQETQYF
TRBJ1-2	NA	NA	TRBV18	TGTGCCAGCCGGATGCAGGGAAGTTACGGCTACACCTTC	CASRMQGSYGYTF
TRBJ2-6	NA	TRBD2	TRBV5-1	TGCGCCAGCAGCGGGGGACTAGCTCCTGGGGCCAACGTCCTGACTTTC	CASSGGLAPGANVLTF
TRBJ2-1	NA	TRBD2	TRBV7-9	TGTGCCAGCAGCTTAGGGGCGGGAGGCCCCAATGAGCAGTTCTTC	CASSLGAGGPNEQFF
TRBJ1-4	once	TRBD1	TRBV7-3	TGTGCCAGCAGCCTCACAGGGACAGGGGGCCATCGCGGTGAAAAACTGTTTTTT	CASSLTGTGGHRGEKLFF
TRBJ2-7	NA	TRBD1	TRBV11-2	TGTGCCAGCGTTGGACAGGGGAACTACGAGCAGTACTTC	CASVGQGNYEQYF
TRBJ1-5	NA	TRBD1	TRBV11-1	TGTGCCAGCAGCCCGGGACAGGGCAATCAGCCCCAGCATTTT	CASSPGQGNQPQHF
TRBJ2-7	NA	NA	TRBV19	TGTGCCAGTAACAAGGAGGGGACGGGAGCCTACGAGCAGTACTTC	CASNKEGTGAYEQYF
TRBJ2-5	NA	TRBD1	TRBV6-5	TGTGCCAGCAGTAGGGACAGGGAGGAGACCCAGTACTTC	CASSRDREETQYF
TRBJ2-1	NA	TRBD2	TRBV12-3/TRBV12-4	TGTGCCAGCAGGCCTTCGGGGGGCAATGAGCAGTTCTTC	CASRPSGGNEQFF
TRBJ2-7	NA	TRBD1	TRBV4-2	TGTGCCAGCAGCCAAGGGGGCGGACAGGCCTACGAGCAGTACTTC	CASSQGGGQAYEQYF
TRBJ2-3	NA	TRBD2	TRBV7-3	TGTGCCAGCAGCTTAAGGACTAGCGTTAGCACAGATACGCAGTATTTT	CASSLRTSVSTDTQYF
TRBJ1-2	NA	TRBD1	TRBV7-9	TGTGCCAGCAGCTTAGCCCAGGGGGCGGTCGGGGGCTACACCTTC	CASSLAQGAVGGYTF
TRBJ2-3	NA	NA	TRBV7-9	TGTGCCAGCAGCCGCGCGGTCGATACGCAGTATTTT	CASSRAVDTQYF
TRBJ1-1	NA	TRBD1	TRBV19	TGTGCCAGTAAGGACAGGCCGAACACTGAAGCTTTCTTT	CASKDRPNTEAFF
TRBJ2-2	NA	NA	TRBV6-2/TRBV6-3	TGTGCCAGCAGTTACGCGGGGAACCTACGGGGCTGGGGCACCGGGGAGCTGTTTTTT	CASSYAGNLRGWGTGELFF
TRBJ1-4	NA	NA	TRBV7-2	TGTGCCAGCAGCAAGAGCGGGACACGCAATGAAAAACTGTTTTTT	CASSKSGTRNEKLFF
TRBJ1-1	NA	TRBD1	TRBV5-1	TGCGCCAGCAGCTTGGGGGGGACAGGGAACACTGAAGCTTTCTTT	CASSLGGTGNTEAFF
TRBJ1-2	NA	NA	TRBV5-5	TGTGCCAGCAGCTTCATACCACAGGGCGACTATGGCTACACCTTC	CASSFIPQGDYGYTF
TRBJ1-1	NA	TRBD1	TRBV7-9	TGTGCCAGCAGCTCCCAAGCTGGGACAGGGCCTGAAGCTTTCTTT	CASSSQAGTGPEAFF
TRBJ1-1	NA	NA	TRBV5-8	TGTGCCAGCAGCTTGGACCCAGGGGTCACTGAAGCTTTCTTT	CASSLDPGVTEAFF
TRBJ2-1	NA	TRBD2	TRBV7-3	TGTGCCAGCAGCTTAAGGGCCGGGACTAGCGGATACAATGAGCAGTTCTTC	CASSLRAGTSGYNEQFF
TRBJ1-2	NA	NA	TRBV7-3	TGTGCCAGCAGCCCGGATGGCGGGGCGGCTAACTATGGCTACACCTTC	CASSPDGGAANYGYTF
TRBJ1-5	NA	NA	TRBV2	TGTGCCAGCAACGGACAGTGGAATCAGCCCCAGCATTTT	CASNGQWNQPQHF
TRBJ1-2	NA	NA	TRBV28	TGTGCCAGCAGAAGCCCGGACGTCCGAGGGGGCTACACCTTC	CASRSPDVRGGYTF
TRBJ2-7	NA	TRBD2	TRBV6-5	TGTGCCAGCACCCGACTAGCGGGAGTCGGAGAGCAGTACTTC	CASTRLAGVGEQYF
TRBJ2-3	NA	NA	TRBV7-6	TGTGCCAGCAGCTTTTTCTCAGATACGCAGTATTTT	CASSFFSDTQYF
TRBJ2-1	NA	TRBD2	TRBV7-6	TGTGCCAGCAGTCGAGAGGGTGTGGCGGGAGCACAGCCGGGGAAGTTCTTC	CASSREGVAGAQPGKFF